The 5 T cell receptor beta chains listed next were all sequenced from one sample in a study of blood T cell repertoires in COVID-19. TCRdb's table, derived via immunoSEQ multiplex PCR, lists solely in-frame clones and lacks some. The sample shows under 200,000 clones, approximately 80% of them seen only once. Sequences were obtained from PBMCs or T cells enriched from blood (not recorded which). Receptors were obtained from a woman between 50 and 59 years old who had recovered from COVID-19.

This clone was seen a few times. The chain couples TRBV20-1 to TRBJ2-5; possible D gene TRBD1, 5 bases. This CDR3 comprises 15 residues. Germline assignment: CDR1 DFQATT and CDR2 SNEGSKA (reference sequence). V gave up 3 bases and J gave up 1 base, with 15 bases separating them. As DNA, the CDR3 is TGCAGTGCTAGTCGCAGGGCCATACCCCAAGAGACCCAGTACTTC. This codes for CSASRRAIPQETQYF.

The chain is built from TRBV3-1 (or the pseudogene TRBV3-2) and TRBJ1-6; possible D gene TRBD1, 6 bases. This CDR3 has 16 amino acids. The germline V gene has CDR1 LGHDT and CDR2 YNNKEL (reference sequence). V was shortened by 0 bases and J by 7 bases, with 13 bases between the two germline ends. CDR3 protein: CASSQDRTDKNSPLHF. CDR3 bases: TGTGCCAGCAGCCAAGATCGGACAGATAAAAATTCACCCCTCCACTTT.

This chain links TRBV7-9 with TRBJ2-3, with D perhaps matching TRBD2 (5 bases). Germline values: CDR1 SEHNR, CDR2 FQNEAQ (reference sequence). V dropped 2 bases and J dropped 4 bases, with 10 bases sitting between them. The CDR3 runs 14 residues. CDR3 in amino acids: CASSLTREADTQYF. CDR3 in DNA: TGTGCCAGCAGCTTAACGAGGGAAGCAGATACGCAGTATTTT.

V usage is TRBV12-3 or TRBV12-4 and J usage is TRBJ1-4, with D maybe TRBD1 (6 bases). Trimming removed 4 bases from V and 11 bases from J, with 8 bases in between. The CDR3 extends over 11 amino acids. CDR3 DNA sequence: TGTGCCAGCAGTTCCGGACAGAAACTGTTTTTT. It is translated as CASSSGQKLFF.

The chain links TRBV19 to TRBJ1-5, with D possibly matching TRBD1 (6 bases). Trimming removed 6 bases at V and 6 bases at J, with 15 bases between. From germline, CDR1 is LNHDA and CDR2 SQIVND (reference sequence). CDR3 size: 14 residues. CDR3 sequence (DNA): TGTGCCAGTAGCCCCCGGGGGGCGGGTCAGCCCCAGCATTTT. Its protein product is CASSPRGAGQPQHF. Full variable domain (missing parts from reference TRBV19 and TRBJ1-5): DGGITQSPKYLFRKEGQNVTLSCEQNLNHDAMYWYRQDPGQGLRLIYYSQIVNDFQKGDIAEGYSVSREKKESFPLTVTSAQKNPTAFYLCASSPRGAGQPQHFGDGTRLSIL.